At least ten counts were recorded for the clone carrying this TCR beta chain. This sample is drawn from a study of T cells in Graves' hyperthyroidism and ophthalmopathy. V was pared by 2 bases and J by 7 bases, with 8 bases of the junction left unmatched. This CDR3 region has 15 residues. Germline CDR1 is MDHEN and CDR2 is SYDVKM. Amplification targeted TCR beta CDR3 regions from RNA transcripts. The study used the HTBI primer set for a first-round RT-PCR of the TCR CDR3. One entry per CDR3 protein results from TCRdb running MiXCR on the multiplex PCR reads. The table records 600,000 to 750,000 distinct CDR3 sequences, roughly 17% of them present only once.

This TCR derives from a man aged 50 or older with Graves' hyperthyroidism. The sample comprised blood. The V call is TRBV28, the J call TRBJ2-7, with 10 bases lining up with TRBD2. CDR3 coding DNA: TGTGCCAGCAGTTTAACCCTAGCGGGAGTGGGGGAGCAGTACTTC. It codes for CASSLTLAGVGEQYF.